The next 17 T cell receptor beta chains were all read from a single sample in a study of cytomegalovirus exposure and HLA in healthy donors. The study ran its PCR with 60 Vbeta and 13 Jbeta primers. The assay was immunoSEQ multiplex PCR, and TCRdb's table has in-frame clones only and misses some. The sample holds over 110,000 clones; 70% to 85% are singletons and the top ten take less than 3%. The specimen was PBMCs. Receptor source: a male donor in good health and CMV-seronegative.

The chain recombines TRBV4-3 with TRBJ2-5, with 7 bases that match TRBD2. Germline CDR1 LGHNA, CDR2 YSLEER. The CDR3 is made up of 14 amino acids. J was trimmed by 12 bases and V by 0 bases; bases with no gene match: 10. CDR3 bases: TGCGCCAGCAGCCAAGATCGAGGGGCAAGCGGGAAGTACTTC. The encoded protein is CASSQDRGASGKYF.

The count of this clone is one. The chain recombines TRBV5-1 with TRBJ2-5; the D gene is possibly TRBD2 (6 bases). This CDR3 has 15 amino acids. The V gene's germline CDR1 is SGHRS and CDR2 YFSETQ. V shed 0 bases and J shed 1 base, with 10 bases lying between them. The CDR3 spells CASSLAGGPQETQYF. DNA for the CDR3: TGCGCCAGCAGCTTGGCCGGGGGACCCCAAGAGACCCAGTACTTC.

This clone showed up just a few times. This rearrangement joins TRBV5-4 to TRBJ1-1; D is unresolved. Germline CDR1 SGHNT, CDR2 YYREEE (reference sequence). The CDR3 spans 13 residues. V shed 4 bases and J shed 5 bases, with 12 bases lying between them. The CDR3 sequence: CASSPGSGTEAFF. The CDR3 DNA reads as TGTGCCAGCAGCCCGGGGTCTGGGACTGAAGCTTTCTTT.

This chain connects TRBV15 to TRBJ2-5; tentative D call: TRBD2 (6 bases). This CDR3 comprises 18 residues. V was pared by 0 bases and J by 4 bases, with 21 bases between. CDR1 is LNHNV, CDR2 YYDKDF, per germline (reference sequence). DNA of the CDR3: TGTGCCACCAGCAGAGATCGGGCGACTAGTACTAGGGGAGAGACCCAGTACTTC. Translation: CATSRDRATSTRGETQYF.

This clone was seen only a few times. This chain joins TRBV4-3 and TRBJ1-1, with D uncertain. The CDR3 extends over 18 amino acids. Trimming left V 0 bases short and J 0 bases short, with 17 bases between. CDR1 and CDR2 (germline): LGHNA, YSLEER. This CDR3 reads CASSQDRAEAALNTEAFF. The CDR3 nucleotides read TGCGCCAGCAGCCAAGATAGGGCGGAGGCGGCATTGAACACTGAAGCTTTCTTT.

V is TRBV29-1 and J is TRBJ2-5, with TRBD2 matching over 8 bases. Unmatched junction bases numbered 12, after V lost 4 bases and J lost 5 bases. Germline assignment: CDR1 SQVTM and CDR2 ANQGSEA. The length of the CDR3 is 15 residues. The CDR3 DNA reads as TGCAGCGTTGGGGGAGCGAGCGGGAGTTCGGAGACCCAGTACTTC. It is translated as CSVGGASGSSETQYF.

Here the CDR3 reads CASGFSLPGETQYF. CDR3 nucleotide sequence: TGTGCTAGTGGTTTTTCCCTCCCAGGGGAGACCCAGTACTTC. The chain has TRBV12-5 and TRBJ2-5; TRBD1 is a possible D gene (5 bases). Trimming stripped 3 bases from V and 5 bases from J, with 13 bases between. The CDR3 loop spans 14 amino acids. Germline V gene sequence: CDR1 LGHNT, CDR2 FRNRAP.

The genes are TRBV30 and TRBJ1-3; no clear D gene. Germline CDR1 GTSNPN, CDR2 SVGIG (reference sequence). Trimming left V 4 bases short and J 6 bases short, with 13 bases between. The CDR3 loop spans 13 amino acids. CDR3 in amino acids: CAWTPREVNTIYF. CDR3 sequence (DNA): TGTGCCTGGACCCCTCGGGAGGTAAACACCATATATTTT.

This clone has more than one count but fewer than ten. The chain has TRBV5-1 and TRBJ2-2, with TRBD2 as a possible D gene (5 bases). Germline lookup yields CDR1 SGHRS and CDR2 YFSETQ. The CDR3 extends over 16 amino acids. V lost 2 bases and J lost 6, with 17 bases in between. CDR3 sequence: CASSLWSSFGAGELFF. In nucleotides, the CDR3 is TGCGCCAGCAGCTTATGGAGCTCCTTCGGGGCCGGGGAGCTGTTTTTT.

The chain combines TRBV4-3 with TRBJ2-7; D may be TRBD1 (6 bases). From germline, CDR1 is LGHNA and CDR2 YSLEER. The CDR3 totals 14 residues. Trimming left V 6 bases short and J 1 base short, with 13 bases between. CDR3 amino acids: CASSPEDRSYEQYF. In DNA, the CDR3 is TGCGCCAGCAGTCCAGAGGACAGATCCTACGAGCAGTACTTC.

The chain joins TRBV7-3 to TRBJ1-2, with 8 positions matching TRBD1. V shed 5 bases, J shed 6 bases, and the junction held 5 bases outside the gene matches. Germline CDR1 and CDR2: SGHTA and FQGTGA. There are 13 residues in the CDR3. The CDR3 DNA reads TGTGCCAGCAGCGCCCCAGGGGGCGATGGCTACACCTTC. Its translation is CASSAPGGDGYTF.

The chain employs TRBV15 and TRBJ2-1; 7 bases fit TRBD2. Germline V CDR1 and CDR2: LNHNV, YYDKDF (reference sequence). This CDR3 has 15 amino acids. V dropped 3 bases and J dropped 2; count of bases not matched to a gene: 4. CDR3 amino acids: CATSSIRGAYNEQFF. CDR3 nucleotides: TGTGCCACCAGCAGTATCCGGGGGGCCTACAATGAGCAGTTCTTC.

V gene TRBV5-6 combines with J gene TRBJ2-3, with TRBD2 matching 8 bases. The CDR3 length is 17 residues. The J segment lost 5 bases and the V segment lost 0 bases, leaving 11 bases of the junction unmatched. CDR1 SGHDT and CDR2 YYEEEE come from the germline V gene. CDR3 in amino acids: CASSLAGGAGALDTQYF. CDR3 DNA sequence: TGTGCCAGCAGCTTGGCCGGCGGAGCGGGAGCGTTAGATACGCAGTATTTT.

V and J are TRBV5-4 and TRBJ2-7; the match to TRBD1 covers 7 bases. CDR1 is SGHNT, CDR2 YYREEE, per germline (reference sequence). V trimming: 3 bases; J trimming: 1 base; junction bases outside the gene matches: 1. The CDR3 contains 13 residues. This CDR3 reads CASSSGQSYEQYF. The CDR3 nucleotides are TGTGCCAGCAGCTCGGGACAGTCCTACGAGCAGTACTTC.

The J gene is TRBJ2-3, the V gene TRBV15; D is perhaps TRBD1 (5 bases). V was clipped by 3 bases and J by 6 bases, with 10 bases between them. This CDR3 is built from 13 residues. CDR1 is LNHNV, CDR2 YYDKDF, per germline (reference sequence). The CDR3 spells CATSRGPQDTQYF. The CDR3, as DNA: TGTGCCACCAGCAGGGGGCCACAGGATACGCAGTATTTT.

This clone was counted once. The chain is built from TRBV6-1 and TRBJ2-1; 10 bases match TRBD2. The germline gives CDR1 MNHNS, CDR2 SASEGT. Trimming removed 0 bases from V and 5 bases from J; junction bases left unmatched: 7. The length of the CDR3 is 17 residues. This CDR3 is CASSEALGLAVNNEQFF. The CDR3 DNA reads as TGTGCCAGCAGTGAAGCGCTCGGACTAGCGGTTAACAATGAGCAGTTCTTC.

The rearrangement links TRBV7-3 to TRBJ2-5; possibly TRBD2 for D (6 bases). This CDR3 comprises 13 residues. The germline V gene has CDR1 SGHTA and CDR2 FQGTGA. V was pared by 6 bases and J by 6 bases, with 14 bases between. The CDR3 here is CASSFGGRKTQYF. The CDR3 nucleotides read TGTGCCAGCAGTTTTGGAGGGCGGAAGACCCAGTACTTC.